This is a list of T cell receptor beta chains from one sample in a study of neoadjuvant nivolumab and ipilimumab in lung cancer. Using immunoSEQ multiplex PCR, the repertoire was profiled, and TCRdb retains in-frame clones only, with some absent. The data hold fewer than 2,500 clones, with around four fifths observed a single time. Sequenced here: adjacent normal lung tissue, sampled after neoadjuvant nivolumab, alone or with ipilimumab, at or shortly before surgery. Source of these receptors: an adult with non-small cell lung cancer. The CDR3 runs from the conserved cysteine through the conserved F or W. The D gene is left open where the match is weak. Where a row states a size, it is once, few, many or the class of an expanded clone; other rows omit it.

TRBV28	TRBJ2-7	-	-	CASSGAGTRTYEQYF	TGTGCCAGCAGTGGAGCCGGGACCAGGACTTACGAGCAGTACTTC
TRBV4-1	TRBJ2-2	-	-	CASSRGNRDTGELFF	TGCGCCAGCAGCCGAGGCAACAGGGACACCGGGGAGCTGTTTTTT
TRBV11-2	TRBJ2-7	TRBD1	-	CASSRQGQEEQYF	TGTGCCAGCAGCCGACAGGGGCAGGAAGAGCAGTACTTC
TRBV5-5	TRBJ1-1	-	-	CASSLQMNTEAFF	TGTGCCAGCAGCCTACAGATGAACACTGAAGCTTTCTTT
TRBV5-6	TRBJ2-7	-	-	CASSPLGTPGEQYF	TGTGCCAGCAGCCCCCTTGGGACACCTGGCGAGCAGTACTTC
TRBV5-1	TRBJ2-5	TRBD1	-	CASSLIVGQAETQYF	TGCGCCAGCAGCTTGATTGTGGGACAGGCAGAGACCCAGTACTTC
TRBV5-1	TRBJ1-2	-	-	CASSQGRATYGYTF	TGCGCCAGCAGTCAAGGAAGGGCGACATATGGCTACACCTTC
TRBV28	TRBJ2-3	TRBD2	-	CASGLAGLTDTQYF	TGTGCCAGTGGACTAGCGGGACTCACAGATACGCAGTATTTT
TRBV7-9	TRBJ2-4	-	-	CAGKPLENIQYF	TGTGCCGGGAAACCCCTCGAAAACATTCAGTACTTC
TRBV27	TRBJ2-7	-	-	CASLAYEQYF	TGTGCCAGCCTGGCTTACGAGCAGTACTTC
TRBV10-3	TRBJ1-1	-	-	CAIVAVGNTEAFF	TGTGCCATCGTAGCGGTGGGGAACACTGAAGCTTTCTTT
TRBV2	TRBJ2-7	TRBD1	once	CASSEQGVPYEQYF	TGTGCCAGCAGTGAGCAGGGGGTCCCCTACGAGCAGTACTTC
TRBV2	TRBJ2-7	TRBD2	-	CASRGTSGEQYF	TGTGCCAGCAGGGGGACTAGCGGCGAGCAGTACTTC
TRBV7-9	TRBJ2-7	-	-	CASSSTSMDEQYF	TGTGCCAGCAGCTCTACCTCTATGGACGAGCAGTACTTC
TRBV11-3	TRBJ2-7	TRBD2	-	CASSFKAGKTYEQYF	TGTGCCAGCAGCTTTAAAGCGGGAAAAACCTACGAGCAGTACTTC
TRBV7-8	TRBJ2-3	TRBD2	-	CASSTSLAGEGRADTQYF	TGTGCCAGCAGCACATCCCTAGCGGGAGAGGGCCGCGCAGATACGCAGTATTTT
TRBV6-6	TRBJ1-2	-	-	CASSPGTAVGYTF	TGTGCCAGCAGTCCCGGGACGGCGGTTGGCTACACCTTC
TRBV11-1	TRBJ2-2	TRBD2	-	CASSTRLAQTFANTGELFF	TGTGCCAGCAGCACCCGACTAGCGCAAACCTTCGCGAACACCGGGGAGCTGTTTTTT
TRBV7-2	TRBJ2-7	TRBD2	-	CASSFLLAGAYEQYF	TGTGCCAGCAGCTTTTTACTAGCGGGAGCCTACGAGCAGTACTTC
TRBV4-1	TRBJ1-4	TRBD1	-	CASSREGQVNEKLFF	TGCGCCAGCAGTCGAGAAGGACAGGTTAATGAAAAACTGTTTTTT
TRBV6-5	TRBJ1-2	TRBD1	-	CASSYRSGTAYGYTF	TGTGCCAGCAGTTACCGGTCCGGGACAGCCTATGGCTACACCTTC
TRBV18	TRBJ1-2	-	-	CASSPRTVYGYTF	TGTGCCAGCTCACCAAGGACAGTCTATGGCTACACCTTC
TRBV13	TRBJ2-7	-	-	CASSLVGFSYEQYF	TGTGCCAGCAGCTTAGTTGGCTTCTCCTACGAGCAGTACTTC
TRBV4-3	TRBJ2-1	-	few	CASSQEVGVSYNEQFF	TGCGCCAGCAGCCAAGAGGTCGGAGTCTCCTACAATGAGCAGTTCTTC
TRBV7-3	TRBJ2-3	-	-	CASSLGALELSDTQYF	TGTGCCAGCAGCTTAGGGGCTCTAGAGTTGTCGGATACGCAGTATTTT
TRBV28	TRBJ2-7	TRBD2	-	CASSTSGRRYEQYF	TGTGCCAGCAGCACTAGCGGGAGAAGGTACGAGCAGTACTTC